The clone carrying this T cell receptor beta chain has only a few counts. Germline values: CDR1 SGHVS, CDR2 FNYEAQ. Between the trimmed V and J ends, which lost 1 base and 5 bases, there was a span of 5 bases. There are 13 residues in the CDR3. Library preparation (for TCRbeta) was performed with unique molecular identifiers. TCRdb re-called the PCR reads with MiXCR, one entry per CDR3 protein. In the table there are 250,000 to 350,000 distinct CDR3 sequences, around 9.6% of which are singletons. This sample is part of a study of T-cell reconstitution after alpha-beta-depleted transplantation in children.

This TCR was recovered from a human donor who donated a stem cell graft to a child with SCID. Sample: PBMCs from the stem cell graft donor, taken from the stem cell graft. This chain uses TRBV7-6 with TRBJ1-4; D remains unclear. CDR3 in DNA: TGTGCCAGCAGCTTAGGGGAGAATGAAAAACTGTTTTTT. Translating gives CASSLGENEKLFF.